The clone carrying this TCR beta chain was recorded a few times. Its antigen is currently unknown. This CDR3 comprises 13 residues. V was trimmed by 3 bases and J by 8 bases, leaving 14 bases between them. CDR1 and CDR2 (germline): SQVTM, ANQGSEA. The record originates from a study of T cells after yellow fever vaccination. Study results and limitations: Contamination of FACS-sorted repertoires by abundant clonotypes from the bulk population could occur. It was the secondary response that reached its peak faster, day 5 versus 15, but it was weaker.

MiXCR was run by TCRdb on the 5' RACE reads, yielding one entry per CDR3 protein. Of about 310,000 distinct CDR3 sequences in the sample, around 3.9% were seen once. The sequence came from a man between 18 and 29 years old who received the YFV17D yellow fever vaccine. The sequences come from PBMCs, collected on the day of the yellow fever booster vaccination. The gene calls are TRBV29-1 and TRBJ2-1, with D perhaps TRBD2 (6 bases). The CDR3 region is CSVEGGREDEQFF. In DNA form, the CDR3 reads TGCAGCGTTGAGGGGGGTCGTGAGGATGAGCAGTTCTTC.